The next 27 T cell receptor beta chains were all read from a single sample in a study of glioma-infiltrating T cells. TCR alpha and beta CDR3 regions were amplified from RNA using iRepertoire nested multiplex PCR. TCRdb reprocessed the multiplex PCR reads via MiXCR and lists one record per CDR3 protein. The table has roughly 40,000 distinct CDR3 sequences, around 24% seen once. Sequenced: glioma tissue, nonneoplastic brain tissue, or PBMCs (not recorded which). The receptors here all came from a human donor with low-grade glioma or glioblastoma, undergoing nonglioma brain surgery, or in good health (not recorded which).

The table lists this clonotype with many counts. V gene TRBV20-1 combines with J gene TRBJ2-5; D is uncertain. CDR3 length: 12 residues. Deletions cut 2 bases from V and 2 bases from J, with 6 bases between. Germline-derived CDR1 and CDR2 are DFQATT and SNEGSKA (reference sequence). This CDR3 is CSARSLQETQYF. DNA for the CDR3: TGCAGTGCTAGAAGTTTACAAGAGACCCAGTACTTC.

The chain has TRBV5-1 and TRBJ2-5; D possibly corresponds to TRBD2 (6 bases). The CDR3 runs to 14 residues. CDR1 and CDR2 from the germline V gene are SGHRS and YFSETQ. V was cut by 2 bases and J by 5 bases, with 13 bases left in between. CDR3 in amino acids: CASSLSLRGETQYF. As DNA, the CDR3 is TGCGCCAGCAGCTTATCCCTACGGGGGGAGACCCAGTACTTC.

This clonotype has ten or more counts. The V call is TRBV12-3 or TRBV12-4, the J call TRBJ1-2; D remains ambiguous. Trimming cost V 2 bases and J 0 bases, with 1 base left between them. The CDR3 is 12 amino acids. CDR3 protein: CASSLTNYGYTF. CDR3 DNA: TGTGCCAGCAGTTTAACTAACTATGGCTACACCTTC.

This clonotype was observed many times. J is TRBJ1-4 and V is TRBV6-6, with unresolved D. Germline V gene sequence: CDR1 MNHNY, CDR2 SVGAGI (reference sequence). Deletions cut 2 bases from V and 4 bases from J, with 8 bases between. The CDR3 contains 14 residues. The CDR3 spells CASSYLAGNEKLFF. The CDR3 coding sequence is TGTGCCAGCAGTTACCTGGCGGGTAATGAAAAACTGTTTTTT.

CDR3 residues: CAISDEGPTDTQYF. As DNA, the CDR3 is TGTGCCATCAGTGACGAGGGGCCCACAGATACGCAGTATTTT. The chain has TRBV10-3 and TRBJ2-3; D is perhaps TRBD1 or TRBD2 (5 bases each). Trimming took 3 bases from V and 2 from J, leaving 9 bases between them. The germline V gene encodes CDR1 ENHRY and CDR2 SYGVKD. This CDR3 has 14 amino acids.

The table lists this clonotype with many counts. CDR3 protein: CASSQEEVGGYTF. In DNA form, the CDR3 reads TGTGCCAGCAGCCAAGAAGAAGTCGGTGGCTACACCTTC. The chain employs TRBV4-2 and TRBJ1-2, with D hard to call. Germline V gene lookup returns CDR1 LGHNA and CDR2 YNFKEQ. The CDR3 is made up of 13 amino acids. V was cut by 0 bases and J by 7 bases, with 9 bases left in between.

Points on this clonotype: Germline and junction disagree at one end, which may indicate a read error. CDR3 sequence: CTSSPGSAGVDPSYNEQFF. CDR3 sequence (DNA): TGTACCAGCAGCCCGGGCTCAGCGGGGGTCGACCCCTCCTACAATGAGCAGTTCTTC. The chain links TRBV5-4 to TRBJ2-1, with 8 bases lining up with TRBD2. In germline, CDR1 is SGHNT, CDR2 YYREEE (reference sequence). The CDR3 has 19 amino acids.

Concerning this clonotype: This sequence may be a read error, since a much larger clone differs from it by one base. The chain joins TRBV3-1 to TRBJ1-2, with D perhaps matching TRBD1 (6 bases). The CDR3 is 15 residues long. Germline values: CDR1 LGHDT, CDR2 YNNKEL (reference sequence). The CDR3 sequence is CASSHGGASNYCYTF. CDR3 in DNA: TGTGCCAGCAGCCATGGGGGCGCCTCTAACTATTGCTACACCTTC.

This clonotype was seen repeatedly, ten times or more. This sequence joins TRBV7-2 and TRBJ2-5; D not resolved. CDR1 and CDR2 from the germline V gene are SGHTA and FQGNSA. V shed 2 bases and J shed 5 bases, with 3 bases lying between them. The CDR3 is made up of 11 amino acids. The CDR3 is CASSLHETQYF. The CDR3 DNA sequence: TGTGCCAGCAGCTTACACGAGACCCAGTACTTC. Drawing the rest from reference TRBV7-2 and TRBJ2-5, the complete variable domain is GAGVSQSPSNKVTEKGKDVELRCDPISGHTALYWYRQSLGQGLEFLIYFQGNSAPDKSGLPSDRFSAERTGGSVSTLTIQRTQQEDSAVYLCASSLHETQYFGPGTRLLVL.

As to this clonotype: This may be a read error: a much more frequent sequence differs by one nucleotide. Here the CDR3 DNA reads TGTGCCAGTAGCTCCCCAAGACCCAATCGTAATAAGCCCCAGCATTTT. This codes for CASSSPRPNRNKPQHF. The V call is TRBV19, the J call TRBJ1-5; D uncertain. V was trimmed by 6 bases and J by 8 bases, leaving 23 bases between them. Per the germline V gene, CDR1 is LNHDA and CDR2 is SQIVND (reference sequence). The CDR3 has 16 residues.

The chain recombines TRBV30 with TRBJ1-1; tentative D call: TRBD1 (6 bases). The V and J ends lost 0 bases and 1 base respectively, with 12 bases between them. This CDR3 comprises 15 residues. Looked up from germline, CDR1 is GTSNPN and CDR2 is SVGIG (reference sequence). CDR3 sequence reads: CAWSVTGLGNTEAFF. CDR3 sequence (DNA): TGTGCCTGGAGTGTAACAGGGCTAGGGAACACTGAAGCTTTCTTT.

To note about this clonotype: A much larger clone sits a single nucleotide away, making a read error possible. V is TRBV3-1 and J is TRBJ1-3, with TRBD1 matching 7 bases. Per the germline V gene, CDR1 is LGHDT and CDR2 is YNNKEL (reference sequence). The CDR3 spans 15 residues. The trim removed 5 bases at V and 4 bases at J, leaving 8 bases unmatched. The CDR3 region has the DNA TGTGCCAGCAGCGGAGACAGGGCAAGGGGAAACACCATATATTTT. Its translation: CASSGDRARGNTIYF.

The chain employs TRBV5-6 and TRBJ2-5; 9 nucleotides agree with TRBD1. CDR1 is SGHDT and CDR2 is YYEEEE in the germline V gene. The CDR3 runs to 14 residues. The trim removed 0 bases at V and 4 bases at J, leaving 1 base unmatched. The CDR3, as DNA: TGTGCCAGCAGCTTGGTACAGGGGGCAGAGACCCAGTACTTC. It encodes CASSLVQGAETQYF.

The chain is built from TRBV20-1 and TRBJ2-7; D is possibly TRBD1 (6 bases). CDR3 length: 13 amino acids. Germline V lookup: CDR1 DFQATT, CDR2 SNEGSKA (reference sequence). The CDR3 here is CSARPRGDYEQYF. DNA for the CDR3: TGCAGCGCCCGCCCCAGGGGTGACTACGAGCAGTACTTC.

This clonotype has a count of ten or more. This chain connects TRBV14 to TRBJ2-3; 8 bases fit TRBD2. The CDR3 has 18 amino acids. Germline-derived CDR1 and CDR2 are SGHDN and FVKESK. V dropped 0 bases and J dropped 5; count of bases not matched to a gene: 13. CDR3 in amino acids: CASSQDKQAGASGDTQYF. The CDR3 coding sequence is TGTGCCAGCAGCCAAGATAAGCAAGCGGGAGCTTCTGGAGATACGCAGTATTTT. Looking up the rest from reference TRBV14 and TRBJ2-3 gives the full variable domain: EAGVTQFPSHSVIEKGQTVTLRCDPISGHDNLYWYRRVMGKEIKFLLHFVKESKQDESGMPNNRFLAERTGGTYSTLKVQPAELEDSGVYFCASSQDKQAGASGDTQYFGPGTRLTVL.

As to this clonotype: This clone may be a read error of a much larger clone one base away. The V call is TRBV3-1, the J call TRBJ2-5, with D perhaps matching TRBD1 (6 bases). CDR1 is LGHDT and CDR2 is YNNKEL in the germline V gene (reference sequence). CDR3 size: 15 residues. CDR3 sequence: CASRQEGVGFETQYF. The CDR3 region has the DNA TGTGCCAGCCGCCAAGAGGGGGTAGGGTTTGAGACCCAGTACTTC.

This clonotype showed up many times. The chain employs TRBV6-1 and TRBJ1-1, with D possibly being TRBD1 (5 bases). V was clipped by 6 bases and J by 11 bases, with 16 bases between them. The CDR3 runs to 12 residues. Per the germline V gene, CDR1 is MNHNS and CDR2 is SASEGT. DNA for the CDR3: TGTGCCAGCAGATCCGGGGGGGAAAGGGCTTTCTTT. Amino acid sequence: CASRSGGERAFF.

The V and J genes are TRBV28 and TRBJ2-5; D gene ambiguous. The CDR3 contains 16 residues. Germline V lookup: CDR1 MDHEN, CDR2 SYDVKM. V was clipped by 11 bases and J by 2 bases, with 24 bases between them. CDR3 DNA: TGTGCCCGCCGTCCTAGATCTGATATCTGGCAAGAGACCCAGTACTTC. Its protein product is CARRPRSDIWQETQYF. Together with reference TRBV28 and TRBJ2-5, the CDR3 gives the full variable domain: DVKVTQSSRYLVKRTGEKVFLECVQDMDHENMFWYRQDPGLGLRLIYFSYDVKMKEKGDIPEGYSVSREKKERFSLILESASTNQTSMYLCARRPRSDIWQETQYFGPGTRLLVL.

The chain employs TRBV12-3 or TRBV12-4 and TRBJ1-4, with D tentatively TRBD1 (5 bases). V lost 6 bases and J 10 bases, leaving 9 bases between the germline ends. The CDR3 is 11 amino acids. In DNA, the CDR3 is TGTGCCAGCAGGGCGGGGGGAAAACTGTTTTTT. Protein sequence: CASRAGGKLFF.

About this clonotype itself: The conserved final phenylalanine or tryptophan is absent from the CDR3, which likely points to a read error. This CDR3 reads CSARALGALAQYL. The CDR3 DNA sequence: TGCAGTGCTAGAGCCCTGGGGGCACTGGCACAGTACCTC. This sequence joins TRBV20-1 and TRBJ2-5, with a tentative D call TRBD1 (6 bases). CDR3 length: 13 amino acids. The germline V gene encodes CDR1 DFQATT and CDR2 SNEGSKA (reference sequence). The V and J ends lost 1 base and 11 bases respectively, with 17 bases between them.

At least ten counts were recorded for this clonotype. The V call is TRBV18, the J call TRBJ1-1; 9 nucleotides agree with TRBD1. Germline CDR1 is KGHSH and CDR2 is LQKENI. V trimming: 3 bases; J trimming: 0 bases; junction bases outside the gene matches: 2. CDR3 length: 15 residues. This chain's CDR3 is CASSPGTGLNTEAFF. The CDR3 nucleotides read TGTGCCAGCTCACCTGGGACAGGGCTGAACACTGAAGCTTTCTTT.

The chain recombines TRBV5-1 with TRBJ2-1; TRBD2 matches 8 bases. Germline V lookup: CDR1 SGHRS, CDR2 YFSETQ. The CDR3 runs to 15 residues. J was trimmed by 0 bases and V by 2 bases; bases with no gene match: 1. This chain's CDR3 is CASSFGGGSYNEQFF. The CDR3, as DNA: TGCGCCAGCAGCTTCGGGGGGGGCTCCTACAATGAGCAGTTCTTC.

Only a few counts were recorded for this clonotype. The chain is built from TRBV12-3 or TRBV12-4 and TRBJ1-1, with D tentatively TRBD1 (5 bases). Trimming shortened V by 3 bases and J by 5 bases, and 13 bases separated the two germline ends. The CDR3 has 14 residues. The chain's CDR3 is CASSFSDSRTEAFF. Written as DNA, the CDR3 is TGTGCCAGCAGTTTCTCCGACAGCAGGACTGAAGCTTTCTTT.

To note about this clonotype: The CDR3 does not end in the conserved phenylalanine or tryptophan, so this is likely a read error. The chain carries TRBV6-1 and TRBJ2-5; 7 bases fit TRBD2. V was clipped by 6 bases and J by 4 bases; unmatched bases: 11. CDR1 is MNHNS and CDR2 is SASEGT in the germline V gene. There are 15 residues in the CDR3. CDR3 sequence: CASSELGGRGETQYL. In DNA form, the CDR3 reads TGTGCCAGCAGCGAACTCGGGGGGAGGGGAGAGACCCAGTACCTC.

Sample share makes this clonotype medium-sized. This chain links TRBV6-1 with TRBJ1-5; 7 nucleotides match TRBD1. The V segment lost 5 bases and the J segment 4 bases; nucleotides outside the gene matches: 11. Germline CDR1 is MNHNS and CDR2 is SASEGT. The CDR3 is 16 residues long. The CDR3 nucleotides are TGTGCCAGCAGTCCATTCGGACAGGCAACAAATCAGCCCCAGCATTTT. It is translated as CASSPFGQATNQPQHF.

There are many counts of this clonotype. This rearrangement joins TRBV7-8 to TRBJ2-1; TRBD2 matches 9 bases. The CDR3 is 17 residues long. Per the germline V gene, CDR1 is SGHVS and CDR2 is FQNEAQ. V dropped 1 base and J dropped 8; count of bases not matched to a gene: 12. CDR3 sequence reads: CASSLDLGGRAHHEQFF. The CDR3 bases are TGTGCCAGCAGCTTAGATCTAGGCGGGAGGGCTCACCATGAGCAGTTCTTC.

This clonotype was counted many times. The V and J genes are TRBV7-9 and TRBJ2-7; a weak D match, TRBD1 (6 bases). V shed 5 bases and J shed 2 bases, with 10 bases lying between them. In germline, CDR1 is SEHNR, CDR2 FQNEAQ (reference sequence). CDR3 length: 13 amino acids. The DNA for the CDR3 is TGTGCCAGCAGCCCAACAGGGACCTACGAGCAGTACTTC. Translating it yields CASSPTGTYEQYF.